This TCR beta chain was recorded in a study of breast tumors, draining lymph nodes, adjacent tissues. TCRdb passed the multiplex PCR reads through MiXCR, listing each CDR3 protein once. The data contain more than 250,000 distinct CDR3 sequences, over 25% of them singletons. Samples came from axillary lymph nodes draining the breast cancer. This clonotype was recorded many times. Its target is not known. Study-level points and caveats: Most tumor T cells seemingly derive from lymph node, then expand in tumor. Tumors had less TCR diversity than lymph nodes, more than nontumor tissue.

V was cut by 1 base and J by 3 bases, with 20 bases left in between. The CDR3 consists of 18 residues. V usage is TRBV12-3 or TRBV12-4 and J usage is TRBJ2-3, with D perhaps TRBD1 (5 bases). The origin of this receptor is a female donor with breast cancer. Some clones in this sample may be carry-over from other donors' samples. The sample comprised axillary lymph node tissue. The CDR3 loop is CASSLGMFAGRATDTQYF. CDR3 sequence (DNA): TGTGCCAGCAGTTTAGGAATGTTTGCAGGGCGCGCTACAGATACGCAGTATTTT.